This T cell receptor beta chain was retrieved from a study of blood T cell repertoires in COVID-19. In the authors' workflow: Amplified reference gene primers provided the basis for estimating nucleated cell counts. The data were produced by immunoSEQ multiplex PCR, yet TCRdb's version contains in-frame clones alone and is incomplete. V and J calls and clone size follow that table, whereas D and trimming were derived from the DNA. The data contain approximately 290,000 clones, approximately 90% of them seen just once; the ten biggest clones take up around 0.8%. The sequence was obtained from a young man with acute or convalescent COVID-19. Sequencing used peripheral blood.

DNA of the CDR3: TGTGCCAGCAGCCAAACAGGGGTCTATAGTGATTCACCCCTCCACTTT. Protein product: CASSQTGVYSDSPLHF. The chain has TRBV6-6 and TRBJ1-6, with 7 bases aligning to TRBD1. This CDR3 has 16 residues. The V and J ends lost 6 bases and 8 bases, in that order; junction bases with no gene match: 13. Germline values: CDR1 MNHNY, CDR2 SVGAGI (reference sequence).